This entry lists 30 T cell receptor beta chains sequenced from one sample in a study of control samples from healthy donors and cancer patients. Here immunoSEQ multiplex PCR was the method, and the copy in TCRdb shows in-frame clones only, minus some. The sample carries about 160,000 clones, roughly 94% recorded once. The source material was blood. All receptors come from a woman between 35 and 50 years old in good health.

This clone was recorded a few times. This chain's CDR3 is CASSPLGESNGELFF. The CDR3 region has the DNA TGTGCCAGCAGTCCCCTGGGGGAGAGTAACGGGGAGCTGTTTTTT. The chain has TRBV6-6 and TRBJ2-2; D possibly matches TRBD1 or TRBD2 (5 bases each). This CDR3 region has 15 residues. Germline lookup yields CDR1 MNHNY and CDR2 SVGAGI (reference sequence). Trimming cost V 5 bases and J 7 bases, with 17 bases left between them.

The gene calls are TRBV6-2 or TRBV6-3 and TRBJ1-2, with D unclear. The CDR3 runs to 15 residues. Germline values: CDR1 MNHEY, CDR2 SVGEGT. Between the trimmed V and J ends, which lost 5 bases and 4 bases, there was a span of 17 bases. The CDR3 spells CASSSMDRQVYGYTF. CDR3 bases: TGTGCCAGCAGTAGCATGGACCGCCAAGTCTATGGCTACACCTTC.

The chain employs TRBV6-5 and TRBJ2-2; D is unresolved. Germline assignment: CDR1 MNHEY and CDR2 SVGAGI. Trimming took off 3 bases at V and 2 bases at J, with 10 bases between the two ends. There are 15 residues in the CDR3. The CDR3 is CASSYFDTNTGELFF. DNA for the CDR3: TGTGCCAGCAGTTATTTCGACACCAACACCGGGGAGCTGTTTTTT.

The CDR3 sequence is CASSLEGQLNEKLFF. The CDR3 DNA follows: TGTGCCAGCAGCTTAGAGGGACAGCTAAATGAAAAACTGTTTTTT. The chain is built from TRBV11-2 and TRBJ1-4; 7 positions agree with TRBD1. This CDR3 is 15 amino acids long. Germline CDR1 and CDR2: SGHAT and FQNNGV. V lost 0 bases and J lost 5; bases outside the gene matches: 3. Variable domain in full (rest from reference TRBV11-2 and TRBJ1-4): EAGVAQSPRYKIIEKRQSVAFWCNPISGHATLYWYQQILGQGPKLLIQFQNNGVVDDSQLPKDRFSAERLKGVDSTLKIQPAKLEDSAVYLCASSLEGQLNEKLFFGSGTQLSVL.

This chain connects TRBV18 to TRBJ1-6; 8 positions agree with TRBD1. V lost 3 bases and J lost 0; bases outside the gene matches: 16. CDR3 length: 21 amino acids. The germline V gene has CDR1 KGHSH and CDR2 LQKENI. CDR3 protein: CASSPTGQVVGISSYNSPLHF. The CDR3 DNA reads as TGTGCCAGCTCACCGACGGGACAGGTAGTAGGAATAAGCTCCTATAATTCACCCCTCCACTTT.

The chain combines TRBV27 with TRBJ1-5; D is undetermined. CDR1 and CDR2 from the germline V gene are MNHEY and SMNVEV (reference sequence). The V end was cut by 2 bases, the J end by 6 bases, with 17 bases between. This CDR3 has 16 residues. CDR3 in amino acids: CASSLGAVAVGQPQHF. CDR3 coding DNA: TGTGCCAGCAGTTTAGGAGCTGTGGCAGTTGGTCAGCCCCAGCATTTT.

The rearrangement joins TRBV5-1 to TRBJ2-1; TRBD2 aligns across 9 bases. The CDR3 spans 15 residues. After removal of 0 bases from V and 5 bases from J, the junction contained 3 bases not matched to a gene. Per germline, CDR1 SGHRS and CDR2 YFSETQ. This chain's CDR3 is CASSLVVAGDNEQFF. The CDR3, as DNA: TGCGCCAGCAGCTTGGTGGTAGCGGGAGACAATGAGCAGTTCTTC.

This chain connects TRBV4-2 to TRBJ2-1, with 13 bases lining up with TRBD2. Per the germline V gene, CDR1 is LGHNA and CDR2 is YNFKEQ. V lost 5 bases, J lost 0 bases, and 10 bases stayed unmatched. CDR3 length equals 19 residues. DNA of the CDR3: TGTGCCAGCAGCGATATACTAGCGGGGGGGTTCAGCTCCTACAATGAGCAGTTCTTC. It yields the protein CASSDILAGGFSSYNEQFF.

This clone was counted between two and nine times. The rearrangement links TRBV12-3 or TRBV12-4 to TRBJ1-6; maybe TRBD1 (5 bases). V was cut by 6 bases and J by 6 bases, with 6 bases left in between. This CDR3 region has 12 residues. The CDR3: CASRGPNSPLHF. CDR3 in DNA: TGTGCCAGCAGGGGACCTAATTCACCCCTCCACTTT.

This chain uses TRBV3-1 (or the pseudogene TRBV3-2) with TRBJ2-1; 9 nucleotides align to TRBD2. J gave up 8 bases and V 6 bases, and 8 bases lay outside the gene matches. CDR3 length equals 14 residues. Per the germline V gene, CDR1 is LGHDT and CDR2 is YNNKEL (reference sequence). DNA for the CDR3: TGTGCCAGCAGTTACGGGACTAGCACGGATGAGCAGTTCTTC. Its protein is CASSYGTSTDEQFF.

The genes are TRBV6-6 and TRBJ2-1; D perhaps matches TRBD1 (6 bases). Trimming shortened V by 0 bases and J by 6 bases, and 6 bases separated the two germline ends. Germline lookup yields CDR1 MNHNY and CDR2 SVGAGI (reference sequence). The CDR3 has 13 amino acids. The CDR3 sequence: CASSYSQGNEQFF. In nucleotides, the CDR3 is TGTGCCAGCAGTTACTCACAGGGCAATGAGCAGTTCTTC.

The chain couples TRBV3-1 (or the pseudogene TRBV3-2) to TRBJ2-2; maybe TRBD2 (6 bases). The V gene's germline CDR1 is LGHDT and CDR2 YNNKEL (reference sequence). Trimming removed 1 base at V and 0 bases at J, with 12 bases between. The CDR3 is made up of 17 amino acids. The CDR3 sequence is CASSQGYGGSNTGELFF. As DNA, the CDR3 is TGTGCCAGCAGCCAAGGTTACGGGGGTTCGAACACCGGGGAGCTGTTTTTT.

The rearrangement joins TRBV10-1 to TRBJ2-1, with 14 bases matching TRBD2. Germline loops: CDR1 WNHNN, CDR2 SYGVQD (reference sequence). CDR3 length: 17 amino acids. The trim removed 2 bases at V and 7 bases at J, leaving 7 bases unmatched. CDR3 loop: CASSEGTSGSPLNEQFF. The CDR3 DNA sequence: TGCGCCAGCAGTGAGGGGACTAGCGGGAGCCCCTTGAATGAGCAGTTCTTC.

The chain has TRBV5-1 and TRBJ2-3; D may match TRBD1 or TRBD2 (6 bases each). The CDR3 is 15 amino acids. V lost 3 bases and J lost 3, with 14 bases in between. CDR1 is SGHRS and CDR2 is YFSETQ in the germline V gene. CDR3 region: CASSSGGVGTDTQYF. CDR3 DNA: TGCGCCAGCAGCTCCGGGGGCGTTGGGACAGATACGCAGTATTTT.

This chain joins TRBV5-4 and TRBJ2-2, with TRBD1 matching over 11 bases. The CDR3 length is 16 residues. Trimming took 3 bases from V and 5 from J; bases not matched to a gene: 6. Germline loops: CDR1 SGHNT, CDR2 YYREEE (reference sequence). CDR3 loop: CASSSGGQGATGELFF. As DNA, the CDR3 is TGTGCCAGCAGCTCGGGAGGACAGGGGGCTACCGGGGAGCTGTTTTTT.

The chain combines TRBV27 with TRBJ1-5; D unclear. Trimming pared 5 bases from V and 1 base from J, leaving 12 bases between. The CDR3 runs 15 residues. Germline V gene data show CDR1 as MNHEY and CDR2 as SMNVEV (reference sequence). The CDR3 is CASSPEGSSNQPQHF. In DNA form, the CDR3 reads TGTGCCAGCAGTCCCGAAGGGTCGAGCAATCAGCCCCAGCATTTT.

Only one count was recorded for this clone. Germline is not matched at one junction end, which may reflect a read error. At the DNA level, this CDR3 is encoded by other sequences in the same sample as well. The chain couples TRBV4-3 to TRBJ2-3, with 7 nucleotides matching TRBD1. CDR1 LGHNA and CDR2 YSLEER come from the germline V gene. The CDR3 loop spans 15 amino acids. The CDR3 DNA reads as TGCGCCAGCAGTCAAGATACAGGGGGCACAGATACGCAGTATTTT. It is translated as CASSQDTGGTDTQYF.

This sequence joins TRBV19 and TRBJ1-4; TRBD1 is a possible D gene (6 bases). Germline V gene data show CDR1 as LNHDA and CDR2 as SQIVND (reference sequence). CDR3 size: 14 residues. Trimming left V 10 bases short and J 7 bases short, with 19 bases between. This chain's CDR3 is CATRGGTHLEKLFF. The CDR3 nucleotides read TGTGCCACAAGAGGGGGAACCCACCTTGAAAAACTGTTTTTT.

This chain uses TRBV7-2 with TRBJ2-2; 7 nucleotides line up with TRBD1. V lost 4 bases, J lost 5 bases, and 4 bases stayed unmatched. Germline CDR1 reads SGHTA; CDR2 reads FQGNSA. This CDR3 region has 14 residues. The CDR3 loop is CASSYGQATGELFF. CDR3 in DNA: TGTGCCAGCAGCTACGGACAGGCGACCGGGGAGCTGTTTTTT.

The chain combines TRBV5-5 with TRBJ1-2; 10 positions match TRBD1. CDR3 length: 19 amino acids. Germline V gene data show CDR1 as SGHKS and CDR2 as YYEKEE (reference sequence). V was pared by 3 bases and J by 4 bases, with 18 bases of the junction left unmatched. The CDR3 reads CASSSFPPGQGKGPYGYTF. Here the CDR3 DNA reads TGTGCCAGCAGCTCCTTCCCCCCGGGACAGGGGAAGGGTCCCTATGGCTACACCTTC.

J is TRBJ2-3 and V is TRBV5-5; 8 nucleotides align to TRBD1. The CDR3 sequence is 16 residues long. CDR1 is SGHKS and CDR2 is YYEKEE in the germline V gene (reference sequence). The V segment lost 4 bases and the J segment 4 bases; nucleotides outside the gene matches: 11. CDR3 in DNA: TGTGCCAGCAGCAATGGGACAGGTCTCAGATCAGATACGCAGTATTTT. Its protein is CASSNGTGLRSDTQYF.

The CDR3 reads CASSQVGLANEKLFF. CDR3 coding DNA: TGCGCCAGCAGCCAAGTTGGACTAGCTAATGAAAAACTGTTTTTT. The chain employs TRBV4-3 and TRBJ1-4; D not resolved. CDR1 is LGHNA and CDR2 is YSLEER in the germline V gene. The CDR3 spans 15 residues. V was trimmed by 1 base and J by 3 bases, leaving 9 bases between them.

The gene calls are TRBV30 and TRBJ1-2, with D perhaps TRBD1 (5 bases). From germline, CDR1 is GTSNPN and CDR2 SVGIG (reference sequence). The CDR3 contains 13 residues. The V gene lost 4 bases and the J gene lost 2 bases, with 11 bases spanning the gap. The CDR3 protein is CAWNTGGNYGYTF. The CDR3 nucleotides are TGTGCCTGGAACACAGGTGGGAACTATGGCTACACCTTC.

This clone was found once. V is TRBV28 and J is TRBJ1-2; 9 bases match TRBD1. The CDR3 consists of 14 residues. Germline V gene sequence: CDR1 MDHEN, CDR2 SYDVKM. Trimming at V came to 5 bases and at J to 6 bases, leaving 7 bases not matched to a gene. CDR3 sequence (DNA): TGTGCCAGCAGTCCTGGACAGGGGCCACATGGCTACACCTTC. It encodes CASSPGQGPHGYTF.

This chain joins TRBV5-5 and TRBJ2-1; 8 bases agree with TRBD2. CDR1 is SGHKS, CDR2 YYEKEE, per germline (reference sequence). The V and J ends lost 5 bases and 2 bases, in that order; junction bases with no gene match: 9. The CDR3 is 16 residues long. The CDR3 DNA follows: TGTGCCAGCAGGTCAAACAGCGGGAGAGCCTACAATGAGCAGTTCTTC. Residues: CASRSNSGRAYNEQFF.

The chain uses TRBV27 and TRBJ1-1; D uncertain. This CDR3 has 14 residues. The germline gives CDR1 MNHEY, CDR2 SMNVEV (reference sequence). V was pared by 5 bases and J by 0 bases, with 10 bases between. CDR3 sequence reads: CASSPAGMNTEAFF. In nucleotides, the CDR3 is TGTGCCAGCAGTCCGGCAGGCATGAACACTGAAGCTTTCTTT.

CDR3 sequence (DNA): TGTGCCATCAGTGAGGGTAGGTTCAACTATGGCTACACCTTC. It specifies CAISEGRFNYGYTF. This chain links TRBV10-3 with TRBJ1-2; D is unresolved. Germline lookup yields CDR1 ENHRY and CDR2 SYGVKD. The CDR3 runs to 14 residues. The germline V and J ends were trimmed by 2 bases and 2 bases, with 9 bases remaining between them.

In its sample, this clone was seen once. This chain uses TRBV5-1 with TRBJ2-1; D is perhaps TRBD2 (6 bases). Germline assignment: CDR1 SGHRS and CDR2 YFSETQ. Trimming shortened V by 0 bases and J by 7 bases, and 11 bases separated the two germline ends. CDR3 length equals 14 residues. The CDR3 sequence is CASSLVAGRNEQFF. Written as DNA, the CDR3 is TGCGCCAGCAGCTTGGTTGCAGGGAGGAATGAGCAGTTCTTC.

The V and J genes are TRBV7-9 and TRBJ1-1; 9 bases line up with TRBD1. Germline V lookup: CDR1 SEHNR, CDR2 FQNEAQ (reference sequence). With 3 bases clipped from V and 6 bases from J, the junction kept 2 bases outside the gene matches. The CDR3 runs to 13 residues. CDR3 DNA sequence: TGTGCCAGCAGCTTGGACAGGGGCCCTGAAGCTTTCTTT. Its protein product is CASSLDRGPEAFF.

The rearrangement uses TRBV5-4 and TRBJ2-2; a possible D gene is TRBD2 (5 bases). The CDR3 is 16 amino acids. V lost 0 bases and J 2 bases, leaving 11 bases between the germline ends. CDR1 and CDR2 from the germline V gene are SGHNT and YYREEE (reference sequence). CDR3 nucleotides: TGTGCCAGCAGCTTGGACCCGGGGATTAACACCGGGGAGCTGTTTTTT. Residues: CASSLDPGINTGELFF.